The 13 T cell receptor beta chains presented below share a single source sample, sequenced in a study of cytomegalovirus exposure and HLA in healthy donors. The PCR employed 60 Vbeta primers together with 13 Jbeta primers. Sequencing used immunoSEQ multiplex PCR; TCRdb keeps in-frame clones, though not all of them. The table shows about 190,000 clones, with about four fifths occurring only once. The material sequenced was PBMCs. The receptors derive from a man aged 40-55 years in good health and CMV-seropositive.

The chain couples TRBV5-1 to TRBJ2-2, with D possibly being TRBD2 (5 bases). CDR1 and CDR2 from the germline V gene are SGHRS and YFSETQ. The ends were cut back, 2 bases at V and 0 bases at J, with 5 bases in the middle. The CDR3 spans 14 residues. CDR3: CASSFGANTGELFF. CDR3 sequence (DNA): TGCGCCAGCAGCTTCGGGGCGAACACCGGGGAGCTGTTTTTT. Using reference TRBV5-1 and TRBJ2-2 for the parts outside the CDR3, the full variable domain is KAGVTQTPRYLIKTRGQQVTLSCSPISGHRSVSWYQQTPGQGLQFLFEYFSETQRNKGNFPGRFSGRQFSNSRSEMNVSTLELGDSALYLCASSFGANTGELFFGEGSRLTVL.

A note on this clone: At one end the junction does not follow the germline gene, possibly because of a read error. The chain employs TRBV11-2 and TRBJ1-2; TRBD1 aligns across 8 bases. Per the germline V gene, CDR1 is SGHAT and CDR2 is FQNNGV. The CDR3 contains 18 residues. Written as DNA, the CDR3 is TGTGCCAGCAGCCCATTGGACAGGGCTACGATATATACCTATGGCCACACCTTC. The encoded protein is CASSPLDRATIYTYGHTF.

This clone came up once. CDR3 amino acids: CASSSLDRMNTEAFF. The DNA for the CDR3 is TGTGCCAGCAGCTCTCTTGACAGGATGAACACTGAAGCTTTCTTT. The V and J genes are TRBV7-8 and TRBJ1-1, with D maybe TRBD1 (6 bases). Trimming removed 4 bases from V and 0 bases from J, with 12 bases in between. Germline V lookup: CDR1 SGHVS, CDR2 FQNEAQ. The CDR3 is 15 amino acids.

This chain's CDR3 is CASSFSSGRAYEQYF. CDR3 bases: TGCGCCAGCAGCTTTTCTAGCGGGAGGGCCTACGAGCAGTACTTC. This rearrangement joins TRBV5-1 to TRBJ2-5; 12 positions agree with TRBD2. The DNA matches TRBJ2-7 better at its end, which makes the J call doubtful. The CDR3 contains 15 residues. Germline values: CDR1 SGHRS, CDR2 YFSETQ.

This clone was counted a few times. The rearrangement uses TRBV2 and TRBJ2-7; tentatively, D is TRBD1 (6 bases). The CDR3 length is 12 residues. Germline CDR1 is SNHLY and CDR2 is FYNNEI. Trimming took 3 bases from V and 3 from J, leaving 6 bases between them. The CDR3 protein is CASSDRGYEQYF. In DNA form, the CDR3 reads TGTGCCAGCAGTGACAGGGGCTACGAGCAGTACTTC.

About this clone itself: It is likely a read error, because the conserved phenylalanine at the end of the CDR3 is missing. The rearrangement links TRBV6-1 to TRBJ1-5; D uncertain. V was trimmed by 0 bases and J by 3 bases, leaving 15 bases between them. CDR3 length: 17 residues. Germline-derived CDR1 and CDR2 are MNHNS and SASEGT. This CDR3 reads CASSEARFDGHNQPQHL. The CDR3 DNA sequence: TGTGCCAGCAGTGAAGCGAGGTTTGACGGTCACAATCAGCCCCAGCATCTT.

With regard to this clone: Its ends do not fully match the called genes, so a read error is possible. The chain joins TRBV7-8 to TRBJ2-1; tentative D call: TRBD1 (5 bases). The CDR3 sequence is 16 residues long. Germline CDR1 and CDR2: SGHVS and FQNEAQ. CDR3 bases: TGTGCCAACAGCTTATGGGGCGGAATCGACTACAATGAGCAGTTCTTC. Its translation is CANSLWGGIDYNEQFF.

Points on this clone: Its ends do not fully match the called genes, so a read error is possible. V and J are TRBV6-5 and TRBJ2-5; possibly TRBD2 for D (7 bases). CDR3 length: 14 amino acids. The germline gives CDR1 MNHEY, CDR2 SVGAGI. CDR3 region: CASNIPGGQEAQYF. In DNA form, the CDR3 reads TGTGCCAGCAATATCCCGGGGGGCCAAGAGGCCCAGTACTTC.

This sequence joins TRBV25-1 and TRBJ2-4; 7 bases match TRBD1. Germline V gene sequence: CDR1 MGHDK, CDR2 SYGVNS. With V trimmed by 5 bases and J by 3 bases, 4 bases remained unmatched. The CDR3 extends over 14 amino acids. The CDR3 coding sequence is TGTGCCAGCAGTCCGGGACAGCTCAAAAACATTCAGTACTTC. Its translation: CASSPGQLKNIQYF.

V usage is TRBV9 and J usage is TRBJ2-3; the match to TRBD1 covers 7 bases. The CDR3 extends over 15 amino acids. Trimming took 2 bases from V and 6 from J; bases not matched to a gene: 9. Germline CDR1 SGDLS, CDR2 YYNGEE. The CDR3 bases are TGTGCCAGCAGCGTGCTGACAGGGAGAGGCGATACGCAGTATTTT. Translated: CASSVLTGRGDTQYF.

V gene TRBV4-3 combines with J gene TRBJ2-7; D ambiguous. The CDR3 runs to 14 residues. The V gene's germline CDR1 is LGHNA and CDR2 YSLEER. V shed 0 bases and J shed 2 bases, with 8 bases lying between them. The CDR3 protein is CASSQDGLTYEQYF. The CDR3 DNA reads TGCGCCAGCAGCCAAGACGGGTTAACCTACGAGCAGTACTTC.

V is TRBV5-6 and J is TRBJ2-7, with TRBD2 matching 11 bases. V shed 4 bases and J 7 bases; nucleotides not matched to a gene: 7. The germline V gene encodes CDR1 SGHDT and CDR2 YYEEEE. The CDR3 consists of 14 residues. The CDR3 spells CASSQGLAASEQYF. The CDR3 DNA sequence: TGTGCCAGCAGCCAGGGACTAGCGGCCTCAGAGCAGTACTTC. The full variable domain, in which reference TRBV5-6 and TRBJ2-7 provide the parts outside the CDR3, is DAGVTQSPTHLIKTRGQQVTLRCSPKSGHDTVSWYQQALGQGPQFIFQYYEEEERQRGNFPDRFSGHQFPNYSSELNVNALLLGDSALYLCASSQGLAASEQYFGPGTRLTVT.

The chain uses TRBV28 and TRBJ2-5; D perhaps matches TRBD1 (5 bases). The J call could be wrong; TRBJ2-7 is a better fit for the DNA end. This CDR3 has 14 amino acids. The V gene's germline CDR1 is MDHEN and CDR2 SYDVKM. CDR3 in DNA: TGTGCCAGCACCCGAAAGGGGTCGACCTACGAGCAGTACTTC. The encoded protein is CASTRKGSTYEQYF.